This T cell receptor beta chain originates from a study of blood T cell repertoires in COVID-19. CDR1 is MNHEY, CDR2 SVGAGI, per germline. V was pared by 5 bases and J by 7 bases, with 10 bases of the junction left unmatched. The CDR3 length is 15 residues. Sequencing used immunoSEQ multiplex PCR; TCRdb keeps in-frame clones, though not all of them. The sample includes about 400,000 clones, roughly 89% seen only once; the top ten take 1.5% to 2%. Across under 25 US areas, participants ranged in age from 18 to 89 years. Input material: PBMCs or T cells enriched from blood (not recorded which). The receptor was isolated from a woman aged 30 to 39 who had recovered from COVID-19. The rearrangement uses TRBV6-5 and TRBJ2-2; TRBD1 aligns across 7 bases. The CDR3 loop reads CASSILGDSIGELFF. In DNA, the CDR3 is TGTGCCAGCAGTATTTTAGGGGACAGCATCGGGGAGCTGTTTTTT.